This T cell receptor (beta chain) was identified in a study of T cell repertoires in cytomegalovirus infection. This clonotype was counted ten times or more. Its antigen remains unknown. Each CDR3 protein is one row after TCRdb ran MiXCR on the reads. This sample has 300,000 to 400,000 distinct CDR3 sequences; roughly 25% occur once, and the top ten carry approximately 12%. The V gene end was trimmed by 4 bases and the J gene end by 0 bases; junction bases not matched to a gene: 9. Looked up from germline, CDR1 is PRHDT and CDR2 is FYEKMQ (reference sequence). The CDR3 runs 19 residues. The TCR was taken from a human donor in good health (CMV status not recorded). Some clones in this sample may be carry-over from other donors' samples. The rearrangement joins TRBV13 to TRBJ2-3; 14 nucleotides align to TRBD2. This sample comprised cultured PBMCs, obtained from culture after CMV antigen stimulation. In DNA, the CDR3 is TGTGCCAGCAGCTCGGCTGGACTAGCGGGAGGCACTAGCACAGATACGCAGTATTTT. Residues: CASSSAGLAGGTSTDTQYF.